Listed below are T cell receptor beta chains from one sample, sequenced in a study of blood T cell repertoires in COVID-19. Clones were sequenced by immunoSEQ multiplex PCR, and TCRdb holds only the in-frame ones, with some missing. Found here are about 150,000 clones, roughly 90% of them singletons; the top ten hold roughly 3.1%. Sequencing was carried out using peripheral blood. Receptors originate from a man aged 55 to 69 with acute or convalescent COVID-19. Both conserved end residues are part of each CDR3. D genes are given only for firm matches. Size tells how often a clone was seen (once, few, many) or the class of an expanded clone, and some rows leave it out.

J gene: TRBJ2-2
V gene: TRBV27
D gene: TRBD2
clone size: NA
CDR3 protein: CASSFQGGIAGVPGELFF
CDR3 DNA: TGTGCCAGCAGTTTTCAGGGGGGGATAGCGGGGGTACCCGGGGAGCTGTTTTTT

J gene: TRBJ1-5
V gene: TRBV19
D gene: NA
clone size: NA
CDR3 protein: CASTRDTIVPWRNQPQHF
CDR3 DNA: TGTGCCAGTACCCGGGACACAATAGTCCCTTGGCGCAATCAGCCCCAGCATTTT

J gene: TRBJ1-3
V gene: TRBV21-1
D gene: NA
clone size: NA
CDR3 protein: CASSSHRDSSGNTIYF
CDR3 DNA: TGTGCCAGCAGCAGTCACAGGGACAGCTCTGGAAACACCATATATTTT

J gene: TRBJ2-7
V gene: TRBV12-3/TRBV12-4
D gene: NA
clone size: NA
CDR3 protein: CASSYGGLDEQYF
CDR3 DNA: TGTGCCAGCAGCTACGGGGGACTGGACGAGCAGTACTTC

J gene: TRBJ1-2
V gene: TRBV5-1
D gene: NA
clone size: once
CDR3 protein: CASSPDGQYNYGYTF
CDR3 DNA: TGCGCCAGCAGCCCCGACGGACAGTATAACTATGGCTACACCTTC

J gene: TRBJ1-1
V gene: TRBV28
D gene: NA
clone size: NA
CDR3 protein: CASSFSRNTEAFF
CDR3 DNA: TGTGCCAGCAGTTTTTCCAGGAACACTGAAGCTTTCTTT

J gene: TRBJ1-1
V gene: TRBV2
D gene: TRBD1
clone size: NA
CDR3 protein: CASRFRDRARVNTEAFF
CDR3 DNA: TGTGCCAGCAGATTCCGGGACAGGGCTCGGGTGAACACTGAAGCTTTCTTT

J gene: TRBJ1-4
V gene: TRBV10-3
D gene: NA
clone size: NA
CDR3 protein: CAITGATNEKLFF
CDR3 DNA: TGTGCCATCACGGGTGCAACTAATGAAAAACTGTTTTTT

J gene: TRBJ1-2
V gene: TRBV29-1
D gene: TRBD1
clone size: few
CDR3 protein: CSVESRQGAYEGYGYTF
CDR3 DNA: TGCAGCGTTGAATCGAGACAGGGGGCCTACGAGGGCTATGGCTACACCTTC

J gene: TRBJ1-2
V gene: TRBV10-3
D gene: TRBD1
clone size: NA
CDR3 protein: CAIRDRGRGYTF
CDR3 DNA: TGTGCCATCAGAGACAGGGGGCGTGGCTACACCTTC